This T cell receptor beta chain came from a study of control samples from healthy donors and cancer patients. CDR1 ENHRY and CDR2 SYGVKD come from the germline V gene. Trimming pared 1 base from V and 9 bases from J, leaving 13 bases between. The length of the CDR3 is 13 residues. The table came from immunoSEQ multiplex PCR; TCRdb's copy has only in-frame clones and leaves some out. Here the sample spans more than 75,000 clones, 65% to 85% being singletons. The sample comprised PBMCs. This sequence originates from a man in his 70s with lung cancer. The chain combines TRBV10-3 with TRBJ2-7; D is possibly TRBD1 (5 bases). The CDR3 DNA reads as TGTGCCATCAGTGAGTTCTCAGGGTTTCGGCAGTACTTC. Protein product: CAISEFSGFRQYF.